The text below deals with one T cell receptor (beta chain). Its antigen target is currently unknown. Base qualities are not at hand, and no much larger clone is one base apart. The data are from a study of T cells after yellow fever vaccination (dated by TCRdb to between 2018 and 2021). Background on the whole study: Libraries from fractions with low cell numbers were prepared with the SMART-Seq v4 Ultra Low Input RNA kit. Two healthy male donors, one aged 18 to 30 and one aged 30 to 39 years, were included in the cohort. Blood was collected at multiple timepoints before and after primary and secondary immunization, and bulk PBMC replicates and cell subsets were isolated. To track T-cell clones before and after primary and booster YFV17D yellow fever vaccination, bulk TCR alpha and beta repertoires were sequenced longitudinally.

The treatment or condition label, read with the paper, signifies: live attenuated yellow fever vaccine strain. A standard Ficoll-Paque protocol was used to isolate PBMCs from peripheral blood. Dynabeads CD4 and CD8 positive selection kits were used to isolate the CD4 and CD8 T-cell fractions. RNA was extracted with TriZol from bulk PBMCs, CD4 and CD8 fractions, and dextramer-positive and dextramer-negative fractions. The paper as a whole reports these results and caveats: Computational filtering was needed because FACS-sorted repertoires could contain abundant contaminating clonotypes from the bulk population. A small share of clonotypes was detected in both CD4 and CD8 compartments, with the overlap likely arising from convergent recombination. Most clones expanded after primary vaccination (around 96% of CD4 and roughly 88% of CD8) were re-detected after the booster, suggesting that broad memory maintenance occurred. Because the study included only a couple of donors, the extent to which the findings can be generalized is limited. The secondary T-cell response was weaker than the primary response but faster, peaking on day 5 instead of day 15.

Germline trimming: 2 bases from V, 5 bases from J; junction bases outside gene matches: 5. Per the germline V gene, MNHEY is the CDR1 and SVGEGT is the CDR2. The CDR3 sequence holds 14 residues, the cysteine and phenylalanine included. Only CDR3 DNA is held: 42 bases, read in frame from base 1. TCR cDNA was synthesized by 5'RACE template switching, through which a universal primer site and unique molecular identifiers were introduced. Priming for cDNA synthesis came from both the TCR alpha and TCR beta constant segments. Library amplification involved two PCR steps, and the second step added sample barcodes and sequencing adapters. Sequencing of libraries was performed on Illumina HiSeq 2500 (2x100 bp) or NovaSeq (2x150 bp). In the original analysis: MIGEC handled demultiplexing of reads and collapsing into UMI consensus sequences, while MiXCR performed V(D)J alignment. Using edgeR on replicate PBMC samples, clonotypes were called vaccine-responding if FDR was below 0.01 and the log2 fold change was above 5 up to day 15. Each bulk clonotype received a CD4 or CD8 identity based on whether the sequenced CD4 or CD8 repertoire contained that clonotype at higher abundance. The public reads were quality trimmed at Q25 with fastp and then assembled into clones with MiXCR by TCRdb, keeping productive beta chains. Under each unique CDR3 protein, matching rows form one entry showing the most common genes and DNA. None of the V and J calls come from the authors' own analysis; TCRdb made them. The sample table holds a few hundred thousand distinct CDR3 sequences, of which 6.9% were seen once. The ten largest account for around 0.9% of the sample.

This sample comprised CD4+ T cells sorted from PBMCs, obtained 15 days after the yellow fever booster vaccination. The rearranged segments are TRBV6-2 or TRBV6-3 and TRBJ1-1, with 7 bases matching TRBD1. This sequence originates from a young man who received the YFV17D yellow fever vaccine. This receptor carries the CDR3 CASSYPTGRTEAFF. The base sequence is TGTGCCAGCAGTTACCCGACAGGGAGAACTGAAGCTTTCTTT.